The clone carrying this T cell receptor beta chain was recorded at least ten times. The CDR3 is made up of 13 amino acids. V was cut by 1 base and J by 1 base, with 4 bases left in between. Germline-derived CDR1 and CDR2 are MNHEY and SVGEGT. This specimen belongs to a study of T-cell memory formation after mild COVID-19. At the level of the study: The study found TCR clusters largely donor specific.

From the 5' RACE reads, TCRdb called clonotypes with MiXCR, one entry per CDR3 protein. The table has hundreds of thousands of distinct CDR3 sequences, 20% to 25% seen once. This chain joins TRBV6-2 or TRBV6-3 and TRBJ1-1; D remains ambiguous. The sample comprised PBMCs or a T cell subset sorted from them (not recorded which). The receptor was derived from an adult woman who had mild COVID-19 (a few samples of this study predate the infection). Cell type and time point are not known. The CDR3 region has the DNA TGTGCCAGCAGTTACTTGCAGAACACTGAAGCTTTCTTT. Its translation is CASSYLQNTEAFF.